One and the same sample provided the 15 T cell receptor beta chains below, sequenced in a study of response to subunit inactivated influenza vaccine. TCRdb redid the calling of the RT-PCR reads with MiXCR, one entry per CDR3 protein. The data hold around 750,000 distinct CDR3 sequences, with 21% observed a single time. The sequencing here drew on PBMCs from blood, taken less than 6 days after vaccination. The receptor source for this set is a man aged 45-65 years who received an inactivated influenza vaccine.

The chain joins TRBV4-3 to TRBJ2-1; D not resolved. CDR3 length: 17 residues. Germline-derived CDR1 and CDR2 are LGHNA and YSLEER. With 1 base removed from V and 0 bases from J, the gap between germline ends came to 13 bases. This CDR3 reads CASSQGSLSSSYNEQFF. The CDR3 coding sequence is TGCGCCAGCAGCCAAGGGAGTCTCTCGAGCTCCTACAATGAGCAGTTCTTC.

The chain recombines TRBV7-2 with TRBJ2-1, with TRBD1 matching 7 bases. Germline CDR1 SGHTA, CDR2 FQGNSA. The CDR3 contains 15 residues. Losses at the gene ends were 5 bases for V and 5 bases for J; bases not matched to a gene: 9. DNA of the CDR3: TGTGCCAGCAGCCGTCGACAGGGTGGGAACAATGAGCAGTTCTTC. Residues: CASSRRQGGNNEQFF.

The chain combines TRBV7-9 with TRBJ2-7; the match to TRBD2 covers 10 bases. The trim removed 6 bases at V and 5 bases at J, leaving 7 bases unmatched. The CDR3 is made up of 14 amino acids. Germline assignment: CDR1 SEHNR and CDR2 FQNEAQ (reference sequence). CDR3 in amino acids: CASRRTGTSDEQYF. CDR3 in DNA: TGTGCCAGCAGGCGAACCGGGACTAGCGACGAGCAGTACTTC.

The gene calls are TRBV4-3 and TRBJ2-7; possibly TRBD1 for D (6 bases). Looked up from germline, CDR1 is LGHNA and CDR2 is YSLEER. This CDR3 is built from 14 residues. V lost 0 bases to trimming and J lost 3 bases, with 9 bases between them. The CDR3 here is CASSQEGTNYEQYF. The CDR3 DNA follows: TGCGCCAGCAGCCAAGAAGGGACAAACTACGAGCAGTACTTC.

The V and J genes are TRBV9 and TRBJ2-3, with D possibly called TRBD1 or TRBD2 (5 bases each). Germline loops: CDR1 SGDLS, CDR2 YYNGEE. The CDR3 covers 15 residues. Trimming pared 4 bases from V and 2 bases from J, leaving 14 bases between. The CDR3 sequence: CASSSKSGTTDTQYF. Here the CDR3 DNA reads TGTGCCAGCAGCTCGAAATCAGGGACCACAGATACGCAGTATTTT.

The V gene is TRBV24-1, the J gene TRBJ2-7, with D unresolved. From germline, CDR1 is KGHDR and CDR2 SFDVKD. This CDR3 comprises 12 residues. V dropped 4 bases and J dropped 7 bases, with 10 bases sitting between them. CDR3 residues: CATSDSTGEQYF. DNA of the CDR3: TGTGCCACCAGTGACTCGACTGGAGAGCAGTACTTC.

The sample holds a few counts of this clonotype. The gene calls are TRBV29-1 and TRBJ1-2; 8 nucleotides align to TRBD1. Germline loops: CDR1 SQVTM, CDR2 ANQGSEA. This CDR3 is 13 amino acids long. J gave up 2 bases and V 5 bases, and 4 bases lay outside the gene matches. The CDR3 protein is CSVRQGRNYGYTF. CDR3 sequence (DNA): TGCAGCGTTAGACAGGGGCGAAACTATGGCTACACCTTC.

This chain uses TRBV6-2 or TRBV6-3 with TRBJ1-1; D is undetermined. V lost 8 bases, J lost 0 bases, and 10 bases lay in between. CDR1 is MNHEY, CDR2 SVGEGT, per germline. The CDR3 extends over 13 amino acids. This CDR3 reads CASHYGLNTEAFF. CDR3 sequence (DNA): TGTGCCAGCCACTATGGCTTGAACACTGAAGCTTTCTTT.

The chain carries TRBV4-2 and TRBJ2-5; 9 bases map to TRBD1. CDR3 length equals 14 residues. Looked up from germline, CDR1 is LGHNA and CDR2 is YNFKEQ. J gave up 4 bases and V 3 bases, and 3 bases lay outside the gene matches. CDR3 in amino acids: CASSHGTGRETQYF. In DNA, the CDR3 is TGTGCCAGCAGCCACGGGACAGGGAGAGAGACCCAGTACTTC.

The chain combines TRBV7-2 with TRBJ2-2; D assignment may be TRBD1 or TRBD2 (5 bases each). The CDR3 has 15 amino acids. Germline-derived CDR1 and CDR2 are SGHTA and FQGNSA. Trimming removed 5 bases at V and 7 bases at J, with 17 bases between. CDR3 region: CASSLRGSTGGELFF. The CDR3 region has the DNA TGTGCCAGCAGCCTACGGGGCAGCACCGGCGGGGAGCTGTTTTTT. Full variable domain (missing parts from reference TRBV7-2 and TRBJ2-2): GAGVSQSPSNKVTEKGKDVELRCDPISGHTALYWYRQSLGQGLEFLIYFQGNSAPDKSGLPSDRFSAERTGGSVSTLTIQRTQQEDSAVYLCASSLRGSTGGELFFGEGSRLTVL.

This clonotype was seen only a few times. This chain links TRBV4-2 with TRBJ2-5, with a tentative D call TRBD2 (6 bases). V gave up 4 bases and J gave up 4 bases, with 16 bases separating them. The germline V gene encodes CDR1 LGHNA and CDR2 YNFKEQ. The CDR3 spans 15 residues. CDR3 bases: TGTGCCAGCAGCCCGCAGTTCGGGAGCACAGAGACCCAGTACTTC. Translation: CASSPQFGSTETQYF.

This clonotype has ten or more counts. This chain joins TRBV5-1 and TRBJ2-5, with D possibly TRBD1 on 6 matching bases. Germline V lookup: CDR1 SGHRS, CDR2 YFSETQ. The CDR3 runs to 15 residues. V was trimmed by 4 bases and J by 0 bases, leaving 13 bases between them. This CDR3 is CASSPDSLYQETQYF. DNA for the CDR3: TGCGCCAGCAGCCCGGACAGCCTGTACCAAGAGACCCAGTACTTC.

The J gene is TRBJ2-3, the V gene TRBV3-1; TRBD2 matches at 13 bases. This CDR3 region has 15 residues. From germline, CDR1 is LGHDT and CDR2 YNNKEL (reference sequence). V lost 7 bases and J lost 7; bases outside the gene matches: 8. CDR3 residues: CASTGLAGATYTQYF. CDR3 bases: TGTGCCAGCACCGGACTAGCGGGAGCAACGTATACGCAGTATTTT.

This clonotype showed up many times. The chain joins TRBV12-3 or TRBV12-4 to TRBJ2-7; 13 bases align to TRBD2. Trimming removed 5 bases from V and 2 bases from J; junction bases left unmatched: 0. There are 14 residues in the CDR3. CDR3 protein: CASSTSGRAYEQYF. CDR3 DNA: TGTGCCAGCAGTACTAGCGGGAGGGCCTACGAGCAGTACTTC.

In this sample, this clonotype turned up a few times. The chain joins TRBV5-4 to TRBJ2-5; D gene ambiguous. From germline, CDR1 is SGHNT and CDR2 YYREEE (reference sequence). Between the trimmed V and J ends, which lost 4 bases and 2 bases, there was a span of 12 bases. The CDR3 is 14 amino acids. The CDR3 DNA reads TGTGCCAGCAGCCCCAGCCCAGATCAAGAGACCCAGTACTTC. Its protein is CASSPSPDQETQYF.